The 5 T cell receptor beta chains reported below all come from one sample, sequenced in a study of OX40 agonist ivuxolimab in advanced cancers. Only in-frame clones appear in the TCRdb table, and some are missing; sequencing was by immunoSEQ multiplex PCR. The sample lists roughly 97,000 clones; about 90% were seen once. This specimen was CD4+ or CD8+ T cells sorted from blood, taken in a trial of the OX40 agonist ivuxolimab. The receptor set was obtained from an adult with an advanced solid tumor such as melanoma, head and neck, liver or kidney cancer.

This chain joins TRBV19 and TRBJ1-5; D is unresolved. The CDR3 is made up of 12 amino acids. Trimming took off 4 bases at V and 7 bases at J, with 8 bases between the two ends. Per germline, CDR1 LNHDA and CDR2 SQIVND (reference sequence). The DNA for the CDR3 is TGTGCCAGTAGTAAGGAATCCCAGCCCCAGCATTTT. As protein: CASSKESQPQHF.

This chain links TRBV28 with TRBJ1-2; D gene uncertain. There are 12 residues in the CDR3. Germline V CDR1 and CDR2: MDHEN, SYDVKM. Trimming stripped 8 bases from V and 7 bases from J, with 14 bases between. CDR3 DNA sequence: TGTGCCAGCGAGGTGAGAGGGAGTGGCTACACCTTC. Its translation is CASEVRGSGYTF.

A single count supports this clone. The chain is built from TRBV28 and TRBJ1-2, with D perhaps matching TRBD1 (5 bases). Germline CDR1 and CDR2: MDHEN and SYDVKM. This CDR3 is built from 11 residues. The V gene lost 8 bases and the J gene lost 8 bases, with 12 bases spanning the gap. CDR3 nucleotide sequence: TGTGCCAGCTCCAACAGGTTGGGCTACACCTTC. It codes for CASSNRLGYTF.

This clone was seen once. CDR3 bases: TGTGCCAGCGGAAACCTCGTCGGCAACTATGGCTACACCTTC. Translating gives CASGNLVGNYGYTF. The chain combines TRBV27 with TRBJ1-2; no clear D. Germline loops: CDR1 MNHEY, CDR2 SMNVEV (reference sequence). The CDR3 sequence is 14 residues long. The V gene lost 8 bases and the J gene lost 2 bases, with 15 bases spanning the gap.

The V call is TRBV5-1, the J call TRBJ2-7; unclear D gene. The CDR3 has 15 amino acids. The germline CDR1 and CDR2 sequences are SGHRS and YFSETQ. V was shortened by 6 bases and J by 3 bases, with 19 bases between the two germline ends. Written as DNA, the CDR3 is TGCGCCAGCAAATCTATCCTCATGACGGACTACGAGCAGTACTTC. This gives the protein CASKSILMTDYEQYF.